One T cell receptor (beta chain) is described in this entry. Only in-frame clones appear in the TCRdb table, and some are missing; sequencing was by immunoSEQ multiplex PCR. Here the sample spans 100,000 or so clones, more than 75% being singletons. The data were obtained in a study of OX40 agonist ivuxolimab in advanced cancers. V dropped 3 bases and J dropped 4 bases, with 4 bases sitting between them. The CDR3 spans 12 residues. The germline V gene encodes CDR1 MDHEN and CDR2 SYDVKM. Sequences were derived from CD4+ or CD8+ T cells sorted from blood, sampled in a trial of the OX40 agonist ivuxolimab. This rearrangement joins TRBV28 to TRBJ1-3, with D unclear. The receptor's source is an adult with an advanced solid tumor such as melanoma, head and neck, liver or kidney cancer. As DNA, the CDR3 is TGTGCCAGCAGTTTGCAGGGAAACACCATATATTTT. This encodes CASSLQGNTIYF.